This T cell receptor (beta chain) originates from a study of blood T cells in healthy people across ages. This clonotype was recorded a few times. V lost 5 bases and J lost 5; bases outside the gene matches: 7. Germline CDR1 and CDR2: MGHRA and YSYEKL. CDR3 size: 16 residues. A second PCR of 7 to 11 cycles used a sample-barcoded 5' primer and a J-beta primer mix. Each cDNA molecule was tagged by a template-switch adaptor that had 12 random nucleotides. TCRdb passed the 5' RACE reads through MiXCR, listing each CDR3 protein once. The table has fewer than 1,000,000 distinct CDR3 sequences, under 55% seen once; the top ten hold approximately 19%.

The V gene is TRBV4-1, the J gene TRBJ1-4; 11 bases fit TRBD1. The clonotype originates from a man in his sixties in good health. Sequencing was carried out using blood. The CDR3 region is CASSSRTGGGNEKLFF. CDR3 nucleotides: TGCGCCAGCAGCTCTCGGACAGGGGGCGGGAATGAAAAACTGTTTTTT.